The 19 T cell receptor beta chains listed next were all sequenced from one sample in a study of response to subunit inactivated influenza vaccine. MiXCR was run by TCRdb on the RT-PCR reads, yielding one entry per CDR3 protein. Among some 640,000 distinct CDR3 sequences listed, 14% were seen once. The source material was PBMCs from blood, sampled approximately 15 days before vaccination. The receptors were sampled from a man aged 45-60 years who received an inactivated influenza vaccine.

Details on this clonotype: A much larger clonotype is one base distant, so this may be a read error. The rearrangement uses TRBV4-2 and TRBJ2-4, with D perhaps matching TRBD1 or TRBD2 (5 bases each). In germline, CDR1 is LGHNA, CDR2 YNFKEQ. This CDR3 has 14 amino acids. CDR3 residues: CAISTGTPQNIQYF. DNA of the CDR3: TGTGCCATCAGCACCGGGACCCCGCAAAACATTCAGTACTTC.

There are many counts of this clonotype. The gene calls are TRBV4-2 and TRBJ2-3, with D possibly TRBD2 on 5 matching bases. Trimming shortened V by 4 bases and J by 6 bases, and 11 bases separated the two germline ends. This CDR3 has 13 residues. Germline CDR1 and CDR2: LGHNA and YNFKEQ. Written as DNA, the CDR3 is TGTGCCAGCAGCCGCCCAAGGGAGGATACGCAGTATTTT. It specifies CASSRPREDTQYF.

This clonotype was counted only a few times. This chain joins TRBV6-2 or TRBV6-3 and TRBJ2-7, with 7 bases lining up with TRBD1. Germline V gives CDR1 MNHEY, CDR2 SVGEGT. The CDR3 runs to 16 residues. Unmatched junction bases numbered 11, after V lost 6 bases and J lost 0 bases. The CDR3 here is CASSGDRRWSSYEQYF. The CDR3, as DNA: TGTGCCAGCAGCGGGGACAGACGGTGGAGCTCCTACGAGCAGTACTTC.

The chain joins TRBV7-2 to TRBJ2-1, with 7 bases that match TRBD2. Unmatched junction bases numbered 3, after V lost 3 bases and J lost 4 bases. This CDR3 comprises 14 residues. Germline values: CDR1 SGHTA, CDR2 FQGNSA. CDR3 protein: CASSFGGFYNEQFF. The CDR3 bases are TGTGCCAGCAGCTTCGGGGGGTTTTACAATGAGCAGTTCTTC.

The V and J genes are TRBV7-2 and TRBJ2-5; 9 bases match TRBD2. The ends lost 3 bases at V and 1 base at J; junction bases unmatched: 6. The CDR3 runs to 16 residues. Germline CDR1 and CDR2: SGHTA and FQGNSA. CDR3 in DNA: TGTGCCAGCAGCTTGTCTAAAGCGGGGGGCCAAGAGACCCAGTACTTC. Its translation is CASSLSKAGGQETQYF.

This clonotype was seen only a few times. J is TRBJ2-7 and V is TRBV15; TRBD1 is a possible D gene (6 bases). From germline, CDR1 is LNHNV and CDR2 YYDKDF (reference sequence). Trimming took off 3 bases at V and 2 bases at J, with 14 bases between the two ends. The CDR3 is made up of 15 amino acids. The CDR3 loop reads CATSREKTGPYEQYF. The CDR3 DNA reads TGTGCCACCAGCAGGGAAAAGACAGGTCCCTACGAGCAGTACTTC.

This clonotype was observed at least ten times. V and J are TRBV20-1 and TRBJ1-4; no clear D gene. CDR1 and CDR2 from the germline V gene are DFQATT and SNEGSKA (reference sequence). V lost 4 bases and J 2 bases, leaving 14 bases between the germline ends. The CDR3 runs to 15 residues. The CDR3 DNA sequence: TGCAGTGCTATATCAGAAGACTGGACTAATGAAAAACTGTTTTTT. Translation gives CSAISEDWTNEKLFF.

This clonotype was counted between two and nine times. The chain recombines TRBV12-3 or TRBV12-4 with TRBJ2-2, with D possibly TRBD1 on 6 matching bases. Trimming removed 6 bases from V and 8 bases from J, with 16 bases in between. The CDR3 consists of 14 residues. CDR3 in amino acids: CASRRDISTGELFF. In DNA form, the CDR3 reads TGTGCCAGCAGACGGGACATCTCGACGGGGGAGCTGTTTTTT.

The chain carries TRBV9 and TRBJ2-2; TRBD2 matches 9 bases. Germline CDR1 and CDR2: SGDLS and YYNGEE. The V gene end was trimmed by 0 bases and the J gene end by 3 bases; junction bases not matched to a gene: 3. The CDR3 consists of 16 residues. The CDR3 here is CASSVVAGGHTGELFF. The CDR3 region has the DNA TGTGCCAGCAGCGTAGTTGCGGGGGGGCACACCGGGGAGCTGTTTTTT. Full variable domain (missing parts from reference TRBV9 and TRBJ2-2): DSGVTQTPKHLITATGQRVTLRCSPRSGDLSVYWYQQSLDQGLQFLIQYYNGEERAKGNILERFSAQQFPDLHSELNLSSLELGDSALYFCASSVVAGGHTGELFFGEGSRLTVL.

This clonotype was counted only a few times. The J gene is TRBJ2-7, the V gene TRBV28; 8 bases are a match to TRBD1. CDR3 size: 12 residues. Germline V gene data show CDR1 as MDHEN and CDR2 as SYDVKM. V trimming: 7 bases; J trimming: 5 bases; junction bases outside the gene matches: 4. The CDR3 loop is CASTTGGHEQYF. The CDR3 coding sequence is TGTGCCAGCACCACAGGGGGTCACGAGCAGTACTTC.

The chain carries TRBV7-2 and TRBJ2-5, with 13 bases identical to TRBD2. V dropped 5 bases and J dropped 2; count of bases not matched to a gene: 5. Germline V gene sequence: CDR1 SGHTA, CDR2 FQGNSA. This CDR3 region has 16 residues. The CDR3 loop reads CASSNRLAGGQETQYF. In DNA form, the CDR3 reads TGTGCCAGCAGCAACCGACTAGCGGGGGGACAAGAGACCCAGTACTTC. The whole variable domain, remainder taken from reference TRBV7-2 and TRBJ2-5, is GAGVSQSPSNKVTEKGKDVELRCDPISGHTALYWYRQSLGQGLEFLIYFQGNSAPDKSGLPSDRFSAERTGGSVSTLTIQRTQQEDSAVYLCASSNRLAGGQETQYFGPGTRLLVL.

CDR3 sequence (DNA): TGTGCCAGCAGCCCGCCCGGGACAAGGGGGCCCTACGAGCAGTACTTC. It yields the protein CASSPPGTRGPYEQYF. The genes are TRBV28 and TRBJ2-7; 7 bases map to TRBD1. The CDR3 consists of 16 residues. The J segment lost 2 bases and the V segment lost 6 bases, leaving 13 bases of the junction unmatched. Germline V gives CDR1 MDHEN, CDR2 SYDVKM.

This chain connects TRBV4-2 to TRBJ2-5, with 10 bases lining up with TRBD2. The CDR3 consists of 16 residues. Germline V gene lookup returns CDR1 LGHNA and CDR2 YNFKEQ. V was pared by 0 bases and J by 2 bases, with 3 bases of the junction left unmatched. CDR3 region: CASSQERTSGQETQYF. The CDR3 nucleotides read TGTGCCAGCAGCCAAGAAAGGACTAGCGGACAAGAGACCCAGTACTTC.

The table lists this clonotype with a few counts. The chain links TRBV20-1 to TRBJ2-7; D ambiguous. CDR3 length: 12 residues. CDR1 and CDR2 (germline): DFQATT, SNEGSKA (reference sequence). Trimming left V 3 bases short and J 0 bases short, with 6 bases between. The CDR3 coding sequence is TGCAGTGCTAGGCCTCTCTCCTACGAGCAGTACTTC. It translates to CSARPLSYEQYF.

The chain uses TRBV20-1 and TRBJ2-7; 11 nucleotides line up with TRBD2. J lost 4 bases, V lost 3 bases, and 5 bases had no gene match. Germline CDR1 is DFQATT and CDR2 is SNEGSKA (reference sequence). The CDR3 loop spans 14 amino acids. DNA of the CDR3: TGCAGTGCTAGCTTAGCGGGAGGGTTTTACGAGCAGTACTTC. It is translated as CSASLAGGFYEQYF.

In its sample, this clonotype was seen many times. The chain has TRBV12-3 or TRBV12-4 and TRBJ2-3; D uncertain. This CDR3 has 13 amino acids. Trimming removed 3 bases at V and 4 bases at J, with 8 bases between. The CDR3 region is CASSFGESDTQYF. CDR3 in DNA: TGTGCCAGCAGTTTCGGAGAGTCAGATACGCAGTATTTT.

The chain's CDR3 is CASSLSGGRGEQFF. CDR3 DNA: TGTGCCAGCAGCTTAAGCGGGGGCCGGGGTGAGCAGTTCTTC. The V gene is TRBV7-2, the J gene TRBJ2-1; 8 bases are shared with TRBD2. There are 14 residues in the CDR3. The V and J ends lost 2 bases and 9 bases, in that order; junction bases with no gene match: 6. Germline CDR1 reads SGHTA; CDR2 reads FQGNSA.

This clonotype was recorded a few times. The gene calls are TRBV20-1 and TRBJ2-7; D uncertain. Trimming took 6 bases from V and 1 from J, leaving 16 bases between them. The germline gives CDR1 DFQATT, CDR2 SNEGSKA (reference sequence). This CDR3 comprises 14 residues. Written as DNA, the CDR3 is TGCAGTGCCAGATTACGGGCGAAATCCTACGAGCAGTACTTC. Translating gives CSARLRAKSYEQYF.

CDR3 loop: CASSLAGTGGFF. The CDR3, as DNA: TGTGCCAGCAGCTTAGCTGGGACAGGAGGGTTCTTC. V gene TRBV7-9 combines with J gene TRBJ2-1; 8 positions match TRBD1. The J segment lost 15 bases and the V segment lost 0 bases, leaving 4 bases of the junction unmatched. The CDR3 runs to 12 residues. The germline V gene has CDR1 SEHNR and CDR2 FQNEAQ (reference sequence).